Below, 28 T cell receptor beta chains from the same sample are listed, as sequenced in a study of blood T cell repertoires in COVID-19. Using immunoSEQ multiplex PCR, the repertoire was profiled, and TCRdb retains in-frame clones only, with some absent. The table includes about 140,000 clones, roughly four fifths detected once. The source material was peripheral blood. The origin of the receptors is an elderly man with acute or convalescent COVID-19.

The chain combines TRBV3-1 (or the pseudogene TRBV3-2) with TRBJ1-2; 8 bases fit TRBD1. CDR1 is LGHDT, CDR2 YNNKEL, per germline (reference sequence). V was pared by 0 bases and J by 4 bases, with 10 bases of the junction left unmatched. The CDR3 is 17 residues long. CDR3 nucleotide sequence: TGTGCCAGCAGCCAAGATCAAGGGACAGGCAGCCTCTATGGCTACACCTTC. The encoded protein is CASSQDQGTGSLYGYTF.

V gene TRBV5-4 combines with J gene TRBJ2-7; 9 bases map to TRBD2. The V gene end was trimmed by 4 bases and the J gene end by 5 bases; junction bases not matched to a gene: 7. The CDR3 length is 14 residues. Germline V gives CDR1 SGHNT, CDR2 YYREEE (reference sequence). The CDR3, as DNA: TGTGCCAGCAGCGGAGCGGGGGGCCAGCACGAGCAGTACTTC. Translated, it gives CASSGAGGQHEQYF.

The CDR3 is CASSLIAGGRHGELFF. The CDR3 nucleotides are TGTGCCAGCAGCTTAATTGCGGGGGGGCGTCACGGGGAGCTGTTTTTT. The rearrangement joins TRBV5-6 to TRBJ2-2; 9 nucleotides agree with TRBD2. V dropped 2 bases and J dropped 7; count of bases not matched to a gene: 9. There are 16 residues in the CDR3. CDR1 is SGHDT, CDR2 YYEEEE, per germline. The variable domain in full, completed from reference TRBV5-6 and TRBJ2-2, reads DAGVTQSPTHLIKTRGQQVTLRCSPKSGHDTVSWYQQALGQGPQFIFQYYEEEERQRGNFPDRFSGHQFPNYSSELNVNALLLGDSALYLCASSLIAGGRHGELFFGEGSRLTVL.

The chain couples TRBV19 to TRBJ2-3; the match to TRBD2 covers 8 bases. The CDR3 runs 13 residues. Germline V gene data show CDR1 as LNHDA and CDR2 as SQIVND (reference sequence). V lost 11 bases and J lost 10; bases outside the gene matches: 14. The chain's CDR3 is CASQAERGRSQYF. In nucleotides, the CDR3 is TGTGCCTCCCAGGCGGAGCGGGGGCGCTCGCAGTATTTT.

The genes are TRBV19 and TRBJ2-1; 12 nucleotides match TRBD2. The CDR3 spans 16 residues. From germline, CDR1 is LNHDA and CDR2 SQIVND (reference sequence). J gave up 5 bases and V 5 bases, and 7 bases lay outside the gene matches. CDR3 in DNA: TGTGCCAGTAGTCCCGGACTAGCGGGGACCGACAATGAGCAGTTCTTC. It yields the protein CASSPGLAGTDNEQFF.

The chain is built from TRBV2 and TRBJ1-1; perhaps TRBD1 as D (5 bases). Germline V gene sequence: CDR1 SNHLY, CDR2 FYNNEI. The ends were cut back, 2 bases at V and 1 base at J, with 8 bases in the middle. The CDR3 has 14 residues. CDR3 in amino acids: CASSERGWNTEAFF. The DNA of the CDR3 is TGTGCCAGCAGTGAAAGGGGATGGAACACTGAAGCTTTCTTT.

This clone was recorded a few times. V gene TRBV27 combines with J gene TRBJ1-5; tentatively, D is TRBD1 (5 bases). Trimming removed 0 bases from V and 0 bases from J, with 15 bases in between. Looked up from germline, CDR1 is MNHEY and CDR2 is SMNVEV (reference sequence). CDR3 length: 18 amino acids. The CDR3 loop reads CASSLSGQPQYSNQPQHF. CDR3 bases: TGTGCCAGCAGTTTATCGGGGCAGCCCCAATATAGCAATCAGCCCCAGCATTTT.

This clone has only one observation. The rearrangement joins TRBV7-2 to TRBJ1-5, with D possibly being TRBD1 (5 bases). This CDR3 region has 12 residues. Germline values: CDR1 SGHTA, CDR2 FQGNSA. The V gene lost 1 base and the J gene lost 9 bases, with 7 bases spanning the gap. Written as DNA, the CDR3 is TGTGCCAGCAGCTTAGATGACAGGCCCCAGCATTTT. It encodes CASSLDDRPQHF. Full variable domain (remainder filled in from reference TRBV7-2 and TRBJ1-5): GAGVSQSPSNKVTEKGKDVELRCDPISGHTALYWYRQSLGQGLEFLIYFQGNSAPDKSGLPSDRFSAERTGGSVSTLTIQRTQQEDSAVYLCASSLDDRPQHFGDGTRLSIL.

This chain links TRBV7-9 with TRBJ2-7, with D possibly being TRBD2 (6 bases). In germline, CDR1 is SEHNR, CDR2 FQNEAQ (reference sequence). Trimming took 5 bases from V and 6 from J, leaving 11 bases between them. The CDR3 is made up of 12 amino acids. The CDR3 spells CASSAGFLEQYF. The CDR3, as DNA: TGTGCCAGCAGCGCGGGGTTCCTCGAGCAGTACTTC.

This clone was recorded many times. The chain combines TRBV5-1 with TRBJ2-5; maybe TRBD2 (5 bases). The V end lost 4 bases, the J end lost 5 bases, and 6 bases lay between the germline ends. The CDR3 has 11 residues. Per germline, CDR1 SGHRS and CDR2 YFSETQ. The CDR3 coding sequence is TGCGCCAGCAGCGAGGGCGAGACCCAGTACTTC. Protein sequence: CASSEGETQYF.

The genes are TRBV7-3 and TRBJ2-2; TRBD1 matches 7 bases. The CDR3 loop spans 13 amino acids. Germline lookup yields CDR1 SGHTA and CDR2 FQGTGA. Germline trimming cut 5 bases from V and 6 bases from J; bases unmatched to any gene: 3. This CDR3 reads CASSNRGPGELFF. Written as DNA, the CDR3 is TGTGCCAGCAGCAACAGGGGTCCCGGGGAGCTGTTTTTT.

The V call is TRBV19, the J call TRBJ1-5, with D tentatively TRBD1 (6 bases). Looked up from germline, CDR1 is LNHDA and CDR2 is SQIVND (reference sequence). Trimming took 8 bases from V and 3 from J, leaving 11 bases between them. The CDR3 consists of 13 residues. CDR3 sequence: CASGGTANQPQHF. CDR3 coding DNA: TGTGCCAGTGGGGGCACTGCCAATCAGCCCCAGCATTTT.

Only one count was recorded for this clone. This chain connects TRBV30 to TRBJ2-7, with 8 bases aligning to TRBD1. Germline CDR1 and CDR2: GTSNPN and SVGIG (reference sequence). V was pared by 5 bases and J by 4 bases, with 7 bases of the junction left unmatched. The CDR3 is 13 residues long. CDR3 in DNA: TGTGCCTGGGGACAGGGTAGAGGTTACGAGCAGTACTTC. Translation: CAWGQGRGYEQYF.

This clone has more than one count but fewer than ten. The rearrangement joins TRBV6-2 or TRBV6-3 to TRBJ2-3, with TRBD2 identical over 8 bases. CDR1 and CDR2 (germline): MNHEY, SVGEGT. V dropped 6 bases and J dropped 4; count of bases not matched to a gene: 9. The CDR3 covers 15 residues. The CDR3 here is CASSWSGGRADTQYF. CDR3 sequence (DNA): TGTGCCAGCAGCTGGAGCGGGGGAAGGGCAGATACGCAGTATTTT.

The chain combines TRBV9 with TRBJ2-5; 8 bases align to TRBD1. In germline, CDR1 is SGDLS, CDR2 YYNGEE. The V and J ends lost 3 bases and 5 bases, in that order; junction bases with no gene match: 6. The CDR3 spans 14 residues. The CDR3 DNA reads as TGTGCCAGCAGCGCTACCCGACAGGGGGAGACCCAGTACTTC. This translates into CASSATRQGETQYF.

The chain links TRBV6-2 or TRBV6-3 to TRBJ2-7, with D maybe TRBD1 (6 bases). Germline loops: CDR1 MNHEY, CDR2 SVGEGT. The V gene lost 0 bases and the J gene lost 1 base, with 13 bases spanning the gap. CDR3 length: 16 residues. CDR3 nucleotides: TGTGCCAGCAGTTACTCAAGGACAGATCATTCCTACGAGCAGTACTTC. Translating gives CASSYSRTDHSYEQYF.

The rearrangement uses TRBV19 and TRBJ2-5; D is undetermined. V was cut by 0 bases and J by 4 bases, with 12 bases left in between. The CDR3 has 15 amino acids. In germline, CDR1 is LNHDA, CDR2 SQIVND (reference sequence). CDR3: CASSIDRRNRETQYF. In nucleotides, the CDR3 is TGTGCCAGTAGTATAGATCGGCGGAATCGAGAGACCCAGTACTTC. The whole variable domain, filled in from reference TRBV19 and TRBJ2-5, reads DGGITQSPKYLFRKEGQNVTLSCEQNLNHDAMYWYRQDPGQGLRLIYYSQIVNDFQKGDIAEGYSVSREKKESFPLTVTSAQKNPTAFYLCASSIDRRNRETQYFGPGTRLLVL.

A single count supports this clone. The chain recombines TRBV7-9 with TRBJ1-5, with D unresolved. CDR1 and CDR2 from the germline V gene are SEHNR and FQNEAQ (reference sequence). The V end was cut by 2 bases, the J end by 2 bases, with 4 bases between. The CDR3 contains 13 residues. DNA for the CDR3: TGTGCCAGCAGCTTATCAGGCAATCAGCCCCAGCATTTT. This encodes CASSLSGNQPQHF.

The chain has TRBV18 and TRBJ1-2; weak D call: TRBD1 (6 bases). Germline CDR1 is KGHSH and CDR2 is LQKENI. This CDR3 has 16 residues. V lost 1 base and J lost 2, with 14 bases in between. CDR3 nucleotide sequence: TGTGCCAGCTCACCACAGAGGGAAGGACAGAACTATGGCTACACCTTC. Protein: CASSPQREGQNYGYTF.

The rearrangement joins TRBV28 to TRBJ1-2; 9 bases are shared with TRBD1. The CDR3 totals 16 residues. The junction had 13 bases not matched to a gene; V was cut back by 6 bases and J by 5 bases. CDR1 and CDR2 from the germline V gene are MDHEN and SYDVKM. CDR3 bases: TGTGCCAGCAGGGGGGGGACAGGGTCCGACGGTTATGGCTACACCTTC. It translates to CASRGGTGSDGYGYTF.

This chain uses TRBV7-2 with TRBJ1-3, with 8 bases fitting TRBD1. J was trimmed by 0 bases and V by 1 base; bases with no gene match: 2. Germline V gives CDR1 SGHTA, CDR2 FQGNSA. The length of the CDR3 is 16 residues. The CDR3 is CASSLGDRSSGNTIYF. The CDR3 region has the DNA TGTGCCAGCAGCTTAGGGGACAGGAGCTCTGGAAACACCATATATTTT.

V and J are TRBV6-5 and TRBJ2-1, with 9 bases fitting TRBD1. CDR3 length: 13 residues. CDR1 is MNHEY and CDR2 is SVGAGI in the germline V gene. V shed 5 bases, J shed 14 bases, and the junction held 10 bases outside the gene matches. The CDR3 spells CASSPGTGLVKFF. DNA of the CDR3: TGTGCCAGCAGTCCGGGGACAGGGTTGGTAAAGTTCTTC.

The genes are TRBV25-1 and TRBJ2-7, with D tentatively TRBD2 (5 bases). The germline V and J ends were trimmed by 8 bases and 2 bases, with 13 bases remaining between them. The CDR3 consists of 13 residues. Germline V gene lookup returns CDR1 MGHDK and CDR2 SYGVNS. The CDR3: CASRSGNPYEQYF. The DNA for the CDR3 is TGTGCCAGCCGGTCGGGGAATCCCTACGAGCAGTACTTC.

This clone occurred a few times. The chain has TRBV28 and TRBJ1-1; 8 bases line up with TRBD1. With V trimmed by 11 bases and J by 5 bases, 7 bases remained unmatched. Germline V gene sequence: CDR1 MDHEN, CDR2 SYDVKM. The CDR3 loop spans 12 amino acids. This CDR3 reads CALTGEGTEAFF. The CDR3 coding sequence is TGTGCCCTGACAGGGGAGGGAACTGAAGCTTTCTTT.

CDR3 sequence reads: CASRSPFQILTDTQYF. For the CDR3, the DNA is TGTGCCAGCAGGTCCCCCTTTCAGATTCTCACAGATACGCAGTATTTT. V usage is TRBV28 and J usage is TRBJ2-3; no clear D. CDR3 length: 16 residues. The V gene's germline CDR1 is MDHEN and CDR2 SYDVKM. V was cut by 6 bases and J by 2 bases, with 18 bases left in between.

The CDR3 spells CSASRDIYGYTF. The CDR3 nucleotides are TGCAGTGCTAGTCGGGACATCTATGGCTACACCTTC. The chain joins TRBV20-1 to TRBJ1-2; possibly TRBD1 for D (6 bases). CDR1 DFQATT and CDR2 SNEGSKA come from the germline V gene (reference sequence). Deletions cut 3 bases from V and 4 bases from J, with 9 bases between. This CDR3 has 12 amino acids.

This chain joins TRBV6-1 and TRBJ1-6; the D gene is possibly TRBD1 (6 bases). This CDR3 is 15 amino acids long. In germline, CDR1 is MNHNS, CDR2 SASEGT. V was cut by 0 bases and J by 9 bases, with 12 bases left in between. In nucleotides, the CDR3 is TGTGCCAGCAGTGAAGCTAGGGGGGGCGCTTCACCCCTCCACTTT. This encodes CASSEARGGASPLHF.

This clone was picked up a small number of times. V is TRBV2 and J is TRBJ2-2; D not certain. Germline V lookup: CDR1 SNHLY, CDR2 FYNNEI. This CDR3 is 14 amino acids long. Between the trimmed V and J ends, which lost 3 bases and 1 base, there was a span of 6 bases. The CDR3 DNA follows: TGTGCCAGCAGTGAGCTGAGGAACACCGGGGAGCTGTTTTTT. Amino acids: CASSELRNTGELFF.